This is a list of T cell receptor beta chains from one sample in a study of T cells in Graves' hyperthyroidism and ophthalmopathy. Each CDR3 protein is one row after TCRdb ran MiXCR on the multiplex PCR reads. Of roughly 100,000 distinct CDR3 sequences in the sample, roughly 47% are singletons; the top ten hold approximately 30%. The sample taken for sequencing was blood. These receptors all stem from a middle-aged man with Graves' hyperthyroidism. Each CDR3 is given with its conserved first and last residue. A D gene is named only where the DNA matches it firmly. Only part of the rows carry a size: once, few, many, or a class if the clone is expanded.

V gene: TRBV20-1; D gene: -; J gene: TRBJ1-2; clone size: many; CDR3 DNA: TGCAGTGCTAGAGATAGGGGACACTATGGCTACACCTTC; CDR3 protein: CSARDRGHYGYTF
V gene: TRBV12-3/TRBV12-4; D gene: -; J gene: TRBJ1-1; clone size: -; CDR3 DNA: TGTGCCAGCAGTTTAGCGCACGGTGAAGCTTTCTTT; CDR3 protein: CASSLAHGEAFF
V gene: TRBV10-1; D gene: -; J gene: TRBJ2-3; clone size: -; CDR3 DNA: TGTGCCAGCTCACCACAGGGACGGGGGGTAGATACGCAGTATTTT; CDR3 protein: CASSPQGRGVDTQYF
V gene: TRBV5-6; D gene: TRBD1; J gene: TRBJ1-2; clone size: many; CDR3 DNA: TGTGCCAGCAGCGCAAGGGGGCGCGACTATGGCTACACCTTC; CDR3 protein: CASSARGRDYGYTF
V gene: TRBV19; D gene: -; J gene: TRBJ1-5; clone size: many; CDR3 DNA: TGTGCCAGTACTACAGGGCATAGCAATCAGCCCCAGCATTTT; CDR3 protein: CASTTGHSNQPQHF
V gene: TRBV7-2; D gene: -; J gene: TRBJ1-2; clone size: -; CDR3 DNA: TGTGCCAGCAGCCTACCGACTAGGGTGGAAGGCTACACCTTC; CDR3 protein: CASSLPTRVEGYTF
V gene: TRBV10-3; D gene: TRBD2; J gene: TRBJ2-1; clone size: once; CDR3 DNA: TGTGCCATCAGTGAGTATAGCGGGGAGGCCAATGAGCAGTTCTTC; CDR3 protein: CAISEYSGEANEQFF
V gene: TRBV20-1; D gene: TRBD2; J gene: TRBJ2-1; clone size: many; CDR3 DNA: TGCAGTGCTAGCCTAGCGGGGGGGTATGAGCAGTTCTTC; CDR3 protein: CSASLAGGYEQFF
V gene: TRBV7-9; D gene: -; J gene: TRBJ1-2; clone size: many; CDR3 DNA: TGTGCCAGCAGCTTAAGCAGATTAAACTATGGCTACACCTTC; CDR3 protein: CASSLSRLNYGYTF
V gene: TRBV5-1; D gene: TRBD2; J gene: TRBJ2-7; clone size: many; CDR3 DNA: TGCGCCAGCAGCTACCTGGGACTAGCAGGGGAGCAGTACTTC; CDR3 protein: CASSYLGLAGEQYF
V gene: TRBV15; D gene: -; J gene: TRBJ2-3; clone size: -; CDR3 DNA: TGTGCCACCAGCAGGGACAGTGGCGCAGATACGCAGTATTTT; CDR3 protein: CATSRDSGADTQYF
V gene: TRBV29-1; D gene: -; J gene: TRBJ1-2; clone size: -; CDR3 DNA: TGCAGCGTTGAAGTCGTACCAGACTATGGCTGCACCTTC; CDR3 protein: CSVEVVPDYGCTF
V gene: TRBV5-1; D gene: -; J gene: TRBJ2-3; clone size: many; CDR3 DNA: TGCGCCAGCAGTACCGGGATTAGCCCGACAGATACGCAGTATTTT; CDR3 protein: CASSTGISPTDTQYF
V gene: TRBV6-5; D gene: TRBD1; J gene: TRBJ1-3; clone size: many; CDR3 DNA: TGTGCCAGCAGCCAGACAGGGTTATCTGGAAACACCATATATTTT; CDR3 protein: CASSQTGLSGNTIYF
V gene: TRBV7-8; D gene: -; J gene: TRBJ2-5; clone size: -; CDR3 DNA: TGTGCCAGCAGCTTAGTGGGCTGGGGGACCCAGTACTTC; CDR3 protein: CASSLVGWGTQYF
V gene: TRBV7-7; D gene: -; J gene: TRBJ2-3; clone size: -; CDR3 DNA: TGTGCTAGCAGCCCAGGGCAAGATACGCAGTATTTT; CDR3 protein: CASSPGQDTQYF
V gene: TRBV3-1; D gene: -; J gene: TRBJ1-5; clone size: few; CDR3 DNA: TGTGCCAGCAGCCAAGGACCTCAGCCCCAGCATTTT; CDR3 protein: CASSQGPQPQHF
V gene: TRBV5-1; D gene: TRBD2; J gene: TRBJ2-1; clone size: many; CDR3 DNA: TGCGCCAGCAGCCCATGGGGGACTACGGATAATGAGCAGTTCTTC; CDR3 protein: CASSPWGTTDNEQFF
V gene: TRBV5-8; D gene: TRBD2; J gene: TRBJ2-5; clone size: many; CDR3 DNA: TGTGCCAGCAGCTCGCACGGTAGCGGGGGGGCAGTTGAGACCCAGTACTTC; CDR3 protein: CASSSHGSGGAVETQYF
V gene: TRBV12-3/TRBV12-4; D gene: -; J gene: TRBJ2-1; clone size: many; CDR3 DNA: TGTGCCAGCAGTTTTAGGGACAATGAGCAGTTCTTC; CDR3 protein: CASSFRDNEQFF
V gene: TRBV5-1; D gene: -; J gene: TRBJ2-3; clone size: many; CDR3 DNA: TGCGCCAGCACTTTCGGGGTCACAGATACGCAGTATTTT; CDR3 protein: CASTFGVTDTQYF
V gene: TRBV7-9; D gene: TRBD2; J gene: TRBJ2-5; clone size: many; CDR3 DNA: TGTGCCAGCAGCCCTCGACTAGCCCTGGGGGAGACCCAGTACTTC; CDR3 protein: CASSPRLALGETQYF
V gene: TRBV20-1; D gene: -; J gene: TRBJ2-3; clone size: many; CDR3 DNA: TGCAGTGCTGTTCCGGGACTTTCTGTACGCACAGATACGCAGTATTTT; CDR3 protein: CSAVPGLSVRTDTQYF
V gene: TRBV4-2; D gene: TRBD2; J gene: TRBJ2-6; clone size: -; CDR3 DNA: TGTGCCAGCAGCCAAGATTGGGGGGGGATGTCTGGGGCCAACGTCCTGACTTTC; CDR3 protein: CASSQDWGGMSGANVLTF
V gene: TRBV12-3/TRBV12-4; D gene: TRBD1; J gene: TRBJ2-5; clone size: many; CDR3 DNA: TGTGCCAGCAGTTGGCCAGGGGGCGCGAAGACCCAGTACTTC; CDR3 protein: CASSWPGGAKTQYF
V gene: TRBV2; D gene: -; J gene: TRBJ1-2; clone size: many; CDR3 DNA: TGTGCCAGCAGTGAAGCCCGGGTTAACTATGGCTACACCTTC; CDR3 protein: CASSEARVNYGYTF
V gene: TRBV12-3/TRBV12-4; D gene: -; J gene: TRBJ2-7; clone size: many; CDR3 DNA: TGTGCCAGCAGCCCCCCCGACAGGCTACTCATCTACGAGCAGTACTTC; CDR3 protein: CASSPPDRLLIYEQYF
V gene: TRBV7-9; D gene: -; J gene: TRBJ2-2; clone size: -; CDR3 DNA: TGTGCCAGCAGCTTAGATGCCGGGACGGGGTATTTCGGGGAGCTGTTTTTT; CDR3 protein: CASSLDAGTGYFGELFF
V gene: TRBV7-4; D gene: TRBD1; J gene: TRBJ2-7; clone size: -; CDR3 DNA: TGTGCCAGCAGCCACACGAAACAGGGGTGGAACTCCTACGAGCAGTACTTC; CDR3 protein: CASSHTKQGWNSYEQYF
V gene: TRBV3-1; D gene: -; J gene: TRBJ1-5; clone size: -; CDR3 DNA: TGTGCCAGCAGTCTATCAGGAGTTTATAGCAATCAGCCCCAGCATTTT; CDR3 protein: CASSLSGVYSNQPQHF
V gene: TRBV7-8; D gene: TRBD2; J gene: TRBJ2-1; clone size: few; CDR3 DNA: TGTGCCAGCAGCCAAGGGACTAGCGGGGACAATGAGCAGTTCTTC; CDR3 protein: CASSQGTSGDNEQFF
V gene: TRBV9; D gene: TRBD2; J gene: TRBJ2-1; clone size: many; CDR3 DNA: TGTGCCAGCAGCGCCCTGGGCGGGGGAACCAATGAGCAGTTCTTC; CDR3 protein: CASSALGGGTNEQFF
V gene: TRBV11-2; D gene: TRBD1; J gene: TRBJ2-3; clone size: many; CDR3 DNA: TGTGCCAGCAGCATGGACAGGCCCTCTAGCACAGATACGCAGTATTTT; CDR3 protein: CASSMDRPSSTDTQYF
V gene: TRBV2; D gene: -; J gene: TRBJ2-3; clone size: -; CDR3 DNA: TGTGCCTGCAGAGCACAAGTCACAGATACGCAGTATTTT; CDR3 protein: CACRAQVTDTQYF
V gene: TRBV15; D gene: TRBD1; J gene: TRBJ2-7; clone size: many; CDR3 DNA: TGTGCCACCAGCGGAACGGTACAGGGGATCTACGAGCAGTACTTC; CDR3 protein: CATSGTVQGIYEQYF
V gene: TRBV29-1; D gene: -; J gene: TRBJ1-1; clone size: -; CDR3 DNA: TGCAGCGCACAGGCGGTGGGGGACACTGAAGCTTTCTTT; CDR3 protein: CSAQAVGDTEAFF
V gene: TRBV20-1; D gene: TRBD1; J gene: TRBJ2-2; clone size: -; CDR3 DNA: TGCAGTGCTAGGGGACAGGGCACCGGGGAGCTGTTTTTT; CDR3 protein: CSARGQGTGELFF
V gene: TRBV6-6; D gene: -; J gene: TRBJ1-5; clone size: many; CDR3 DNA: TGTGCCAGCAACCTCGGACGGAGCAATCAGCCCCAGCATTTT; CDR3 protein: CASNLGRSNQPQHF
V gene: TRBV29-1; D gene: -; J gene: TRBJ2-7; clone size: -; CDR3 DNA: TGCAGCGTTCTTCCAGTGGGAGCGGCCCTCCCCGAGCAGTACTTC; CDR3 protein: CSVLPVGAALPEQYF
V gene: TRBV2; D gene: -; J gene: TRBJ2-1; clone size: -; CDR3 DNA: TGTGCCAGCAGTGGGGTCCCCCCCAATGAGCGGTTCTTC; CDR3 protein: CASSGVPPNERFF
V gene: TRBV6-2/TRBV6-3; D gene: TRBD2; J gene: TRBJ2-7; clone size: few; CDR3 DNA: TGTGCCAGCAGTTACCCTACGGAAATGGCGGGGGGGCGGTACGAGCAGTACTTC; CDR3 protein: CASSYPTEMAGGRYEQYF
V gene: TRBV29-1; D gene: TRBD2; J gene: TRBJ2-1; clone size: many; CDR3 DNA: TGCAGCGTTGTCGATGGGACTATCTCTTACAATGAGCAGTTCTTC; CDR3 protein: CSVVDGTISYNEQFF
V gene: TRBV20-1; D gene: TRBD1; J gene: TRBJ1-1; clone size: -; CDR3 DNA: TGCAGTGCTAGGGGGGACAGGGGAAACACTGAAGCTTTCTTT; CDR3 protein: CSARGDRGNTEAFF